This TCR beta chain was found in a study of CD8+CD57+ T cells in acquired aplastic anemia. Study-level results: Researchers report that twenty-nine CD8+ CDR3 sequences appeared in both patients and controls. Levels of CD8+ Simpson's diversity were not significantly distinct in patients versus controls.

The table lists this clonotype with a count of one. Its antigen is undetermined. Using genomic DNA as the template, TCR beta VDJ and CDR3 profiling was carried out. From the reads, TCRdb called clonotypes with MiXCR, one entry per CDR3 protein. The sample has 150,000 to 200,000 distinct CDR3 sequences; 63% are singletons. For sequencing, patients were chosen who had shown expansion of CD8+CD57+ cells by flow cytometry. At the time of blood sampling, patients had not yet received any therapy. Trimming left V 2 bases short and J 0 bases short, with 12 bases between. The CDR3 totals 17 residues. Germline CDR1 and CDR2: SGDLS and YYNGEE.

The clonotype comes from a human donor with aplastic anemia. The sample comprised sorted CD4+, CD8+, or CD8+CD57+ T cells (not recorded which) from PBMCs. This chain uses TRBV9 with TRBJ2-6, with a possible D match to TRBD2 (7 bases). CDR3 nucleotide sequence: TGTGCCAGCAGCGTGGGGGGGGCCTACTCTGGGGCCAACGTCCTGACTTTC. It translates to CASSVGGAYSGANVLTF.